This T cell receptor (beta chain) was profiled in a study of blood T cell repertoires in COVID-19. The CDR3 consists of 14 residues. V shed 6 bases and J shed 6 bases, with 15 bases lying between them. Germline loops: CDR1 MNHEY, CDR2 SVGAGI. Original handling: Researchers report that nucleated cell counts were estimated from reference gene primer amplification. The method was immunoSEQ multiplex PCR; TCRdb's version includes in-frame clones alone and lacks a portion of them. That table furnishes V, J and clone size, whereas the DNA furnished D and trimming. The table lists 130,000 to 150,000 clones, 84% of them singletons, with about 40% in the top ten.

The sequence was obtained from a human donor in a cohort sampled during active COVID-19. The sequenced material came from peripheral blood. The chain is built from TRBV6-5 and TRBJ1-5; D remains ambiguous. CDR3 amino acids: CASRVLGVSQPQHF. CDR3 DNA sequence: TGTGCCAGCAGGGTCCTCGGGGTTAGTCAGCCCCAGCATTTT.